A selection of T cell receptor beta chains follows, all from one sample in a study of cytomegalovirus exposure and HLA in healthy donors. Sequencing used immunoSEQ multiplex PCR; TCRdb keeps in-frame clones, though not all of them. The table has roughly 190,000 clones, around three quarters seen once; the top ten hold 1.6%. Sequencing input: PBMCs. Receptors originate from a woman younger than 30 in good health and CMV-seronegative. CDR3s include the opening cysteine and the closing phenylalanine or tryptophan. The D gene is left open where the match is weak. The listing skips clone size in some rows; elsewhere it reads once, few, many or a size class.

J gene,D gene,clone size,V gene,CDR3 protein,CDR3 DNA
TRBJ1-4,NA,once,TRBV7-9,CSSSSAGWGEKLFF,TGTTCCAGCAGTTCTGCGGGGTGGGGTGAAAAACTGTTTTTT
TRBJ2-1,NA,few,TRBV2,CASSETSPSYNEQFF,TGTGCCAGCAGTGAAACGAGCCCCTCCTACAATGAGCAGTTCTTC
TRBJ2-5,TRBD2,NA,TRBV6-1,CASSASGGVQETQYF,TGTGCCAGCAGTGCGAGCGGGGGGGTCCAAGAGACCCAGTACTTC
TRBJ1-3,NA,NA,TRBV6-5,CASSYSRDRNTIYF,TGTGCCAGCAGTTACTCACGAGATCGAAACACCATATATTTT
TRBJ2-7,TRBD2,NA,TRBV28,CASSFLIAGGPAFEQYF,TGTGCCAGCAGTTTCCTTATAGCGGGAGGGCCCGCCTTCGAGCAGTACTTC
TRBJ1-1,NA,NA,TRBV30,CAWGRGLNTEAFF,TGTGCCTGGGGGCGGGGGCTGAACACTGAAGCTTTCTTT
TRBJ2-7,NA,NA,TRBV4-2,CASSLNSYNEQYF,TGTGCCAGCAGCCTTAACTCTTATAACGAGCAGTACTTC
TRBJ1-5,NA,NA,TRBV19,CASSAGNSNQPQHF,TGTGCCAGTAGTGCAGGGAATAGCAATCAGCCCCAGCATTTT
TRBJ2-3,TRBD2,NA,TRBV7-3,CASSSQRLAGTDTQYF,TGTGCCAGCAGCTCCCAACGACTAGCGGGCACAGATACGCAGTATTTT
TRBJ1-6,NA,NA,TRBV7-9,CASRLLSDSPLHF,TGTGCCAGCAGGCTCCTGTCGGATTCACCCCTCCACTTT
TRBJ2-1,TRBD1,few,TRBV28,CASSWDSTYNEQFF,TGTGCCAGCAGTTGGGACAGCACATACAATGAGCAGTTCTTC
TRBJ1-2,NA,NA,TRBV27,CASSLSPQRGYTF,TGTGCCAGCAGTTTAAGCCCCCAGAGGGGCTACACCTTC
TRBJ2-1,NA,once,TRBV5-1,CASTWNRDNEQFF,TGCGCCAGCACCTGGAACAGGGATAATGAGCAGTTCTTC
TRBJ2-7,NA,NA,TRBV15,CATSRGASSYEQYF,TGTGCCACCAGCAGAGGGGCATCTTCCTACGAGCAGTACTTC
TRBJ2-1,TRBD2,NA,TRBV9,CASSPGTSGFDEQFF,TGTGCCAGCAGCCCCGGGACTAGCGGGTTCGATGAGCAGTTCTTC
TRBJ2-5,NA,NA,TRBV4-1,CASSLTGETSRETQYF,TGCGCCAGCAGCCTTACAGGCGAAACGTCCCGAGAGACCCAGTACTTC
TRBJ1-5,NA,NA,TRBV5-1,CASSLAGDQPQHF,TGCGCCAGCAGCTTGGCAGGGGATCAGCCCCAGCATTTT
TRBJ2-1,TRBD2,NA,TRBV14,CASSPETMTSGPSPHEQFF,TGTGCCAGCAGTCCCGAAACAATGACTAGCGGCCCCTCCCCTCATGAGCAGTTCTTC
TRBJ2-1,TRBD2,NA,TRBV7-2,CASSPTSGGLNSYNEQFF,TGTGCCAGCAGCCCTACTAGCGGGGGACTAAACTCCTACAATGAGCAGTTCTTC
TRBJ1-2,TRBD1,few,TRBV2,CAEPPRDSHGYTF,TGTGCCGAACCCCCAAGGGACAGTCACGGCTACACCTTC
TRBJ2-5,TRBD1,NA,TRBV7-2,CAIAGTELGRTQYF,TGTGCCATCGCCGGGACAGAGCTTGGGAGGACCCAGTACTTC
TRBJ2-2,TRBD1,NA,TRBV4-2,CASSQARQGANTGELFF,TGTGCCAGCAGCCAAGCTAGACAGGGGGCGAACACCGGGGAGCTGTTTTTT
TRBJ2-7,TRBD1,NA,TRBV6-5,CASRGGYSYEQYF,TGTGCCAGCAGAGGGGGCTACTCCTACGAGCAGTACTTC
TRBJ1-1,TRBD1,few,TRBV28,CASSRTGTANTEAFF,TGTGCCAGCAGTAGGACGGGGACAGCAAACACTGAAGCTTTCTTT
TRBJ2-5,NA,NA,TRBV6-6,CASSWEFKTQYF,TGTGCCAGCAGTTGGGAGTTCAAGACCCAGTACTTC
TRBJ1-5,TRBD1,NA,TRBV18,CASSRTGDQPQHF,TGTGCCAGCTCTCGGACAGGGGATCAGCCCCAGCATTTT
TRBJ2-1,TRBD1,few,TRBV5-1,CATSTGTGNNEQFF,TGCGCCACCTCGACCGGGACAGGGAACAATGAGCAGTTCTTC
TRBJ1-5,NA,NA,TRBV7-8,CASSLANREQPQHF,TGTGCCAGCAGCTTAGCGAACAGGGAGCAGCCCCAGCATTTT
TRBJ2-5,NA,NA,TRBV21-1,CARRDRCQETQYF,TGTGCCAGAAGGGACAGGTGCCAAGAGACCCAGTACTTC
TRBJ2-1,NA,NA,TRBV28,CASSSPPQRVTYNEQFF,TGTGCCAGCAGTTCCCCCCCCCAGCGGGTGACTTACAATGAGCAGTTCTTC
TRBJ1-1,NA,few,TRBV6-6,CASSYPFDRGNTEAFF,TGTGCCAGCAGTTACCCCTTTGATAGGGGGAACACTGAAGCTTTCTTT
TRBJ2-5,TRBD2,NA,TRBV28,CASSPPSGRGETQYF,TGTGCCAGCAGTCCCCCTAGCGGGAGAGGAGAGACCCAGTACTTC
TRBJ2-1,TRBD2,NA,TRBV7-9,CASSFTEGQGTSGSGEQFF,TGTGCCAGCAGCTTCACAGAAGGACAGGGGACTAGCGGGAGTGGTGAGCAGTTCTTC
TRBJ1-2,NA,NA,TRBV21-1,CAGPGTEYGYTF,TGTGCCGGCCCCGGGACTGAGTATGGCTACACCTTC
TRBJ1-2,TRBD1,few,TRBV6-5,CASRPGQGYGYTF,TGTGCCAGCAGGCCGGGACAGGGGTATGGCTACACCTTC
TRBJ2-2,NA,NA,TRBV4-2,CASSPRDSRTTGELFF,TGTGCCAGCAGCCCACGGGACTCTCGTACCACCGGGGAGCTGTTTTTT
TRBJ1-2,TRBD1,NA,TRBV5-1,CASSWATGGWTNYGYTF,TGCGCCAGCAGCTGGGCGACAGGGGGGTGGACTAACTATGGCTACACCTTC
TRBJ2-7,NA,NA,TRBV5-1,CASSSTGENYEQYF,TGCGCCAGCAGCTCAACCGGGGAGAACTACGAGCAGTACTTC
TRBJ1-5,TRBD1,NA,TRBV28,CASSSNRQGGQPQHF,TGTGCCAGCAGTTCCAATCGACAGGGGGGACAGCCCCAGCATTTT
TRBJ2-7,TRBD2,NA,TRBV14,CASSRLGAGGPEQYF,TGTGCCAGCAGCCGCTTAGGAGCGGGGGGGCCCGAGCAGTACTTC
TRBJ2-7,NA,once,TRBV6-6,CASLHAEPHAYEQYF,TGTGCCAGCCTCCACGCGGAGCCGCACGCCTACGAGCAGTACTTC
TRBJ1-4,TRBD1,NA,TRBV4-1,CASSQGSGGTNEKLFF,TGCGCCAGCAGCCAAGGGTCAGGGGGCACTAATGAAAAACTGTTTTTT
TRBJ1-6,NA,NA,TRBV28,CASSYSGVRNSPLHF,TGTGCCAGCAGTTACTCCGGGGTGAGGAATTCACCCCTCCACTTT
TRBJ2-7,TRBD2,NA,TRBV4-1,CASSQGRFGGGSSSYEQYF,TGCGCCAGCAGCCAAGGAAGGTTTGGGGGGGGTTCGAGCTCCTACGAGCAGTACTTC
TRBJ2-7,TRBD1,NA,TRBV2,CASSETAGGSYEQYF,TGTGCCAGCAGTGAGACGGCAGGGGGTTCCTACGAGCAGTACTTC
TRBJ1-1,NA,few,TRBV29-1,CSFEGRGGRTEAFF,TGCAGCTTCGAGGGGAGGGGGGGGAGGACTGAAGCTTTCTTT
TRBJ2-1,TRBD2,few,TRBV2,CASGRLAAYNEQFF,TGTGCCAGCGGGAGACTAGCGGCCTACAATGAGCAGTTCTTC
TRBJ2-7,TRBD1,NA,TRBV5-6,CASSRGTGVYEQYF,TGTGCCAGCAGCCGGGGGACAGGGGTCTACGAGCAGTACTTC
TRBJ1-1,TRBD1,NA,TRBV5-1,CASTTTGMNTEAFF,TGCGCCAGCACCACGACAGGGATGAACACTGAAGCTTTCTTT